The entry below describes one T cell receptor beta chain. Its antigen is currently unknown. The V end lost 7 bases, the J end lost 0 bases, and 7 bases lay between the germline ends. The CDR3 consists of 13 residues. Quantitative barcoded 5'-RACE was used to prepare TCR beta libraries. TCRdb re-analysed the 5' RACE reads in MiXCR, keeping a single row per CDR3 protein. The data hold about 450,000 distinct CDR3 sequences, with 20% to 30% observed a single time. This sample was included in a study of CD8 T cells in ankylosing spondylitis. Findings of the study overall: There was reportedly significant enrichment of clones that were disease-linked in matched ankylosing spondylitis synovial fluid. Earlier reports found some motif variants in synovial fluid and blood in reactive arthritis. For ankylosing spondylitis blood, a TCR beta motif of fewer than 10 highly homologous variants appeared characteristic. Researchers report that disease-linked clones proved CD8+ and relatively rare in peripheral blood.

Sample: blood, either unsorted or a sorted T cell fraction (not recorded which). J is TRBJ2-1 and V is TRBV12-3 or TRBV12-4; no clear D. The sequence derives from a male donor with ankylosing spondylitis. CDR3 nucleotide sequence: TGTGCCAGCAAGCCTAGCTCCTACAATGAGCAGTTCTTC. This gives the protein CASKPSSYNEQFF.